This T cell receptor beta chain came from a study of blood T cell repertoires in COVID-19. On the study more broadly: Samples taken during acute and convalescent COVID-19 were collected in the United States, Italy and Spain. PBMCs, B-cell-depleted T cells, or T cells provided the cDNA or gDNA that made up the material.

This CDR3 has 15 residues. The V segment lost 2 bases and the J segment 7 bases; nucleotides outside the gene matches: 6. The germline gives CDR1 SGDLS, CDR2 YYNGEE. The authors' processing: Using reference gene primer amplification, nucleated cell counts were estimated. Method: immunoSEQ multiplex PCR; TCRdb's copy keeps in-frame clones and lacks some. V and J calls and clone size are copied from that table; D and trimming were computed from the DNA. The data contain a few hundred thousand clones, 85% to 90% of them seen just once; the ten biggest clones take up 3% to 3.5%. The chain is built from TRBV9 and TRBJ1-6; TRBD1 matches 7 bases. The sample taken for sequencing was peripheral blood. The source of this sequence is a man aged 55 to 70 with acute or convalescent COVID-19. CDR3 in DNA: TGTGCCAGCAGCGTCCGGGACAGCGACAATTCACCCCTCCACTTT. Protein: CASSVRDSDNSPLHF.